The 26 T cell receptor beta chains in this list originate from one sample, sequenced in a study of blood T cell repertoires in COVID-19. Assay: immunoSEQ multiplex PCR; the TCRdb copy retains only in-frame clones and omits some. The table records fewer than 400,000 clones, roughly 90% of them present only once. The sample comprised PBMCs or T cells enriched from blood (not recorded which). Receptors were obtained from a woman younger than 45 who had been exposed to COVID-19.

V gene TRBV7-6 combines with J gene TRBJ1-6, with 7 bases fitting TRBD1. This CDR3 is built from 13 residues. Germline CDR1 SGHVS, CDR2 FNYEAQ. With 5 bases clipped from V and 8 bases from J, the junction kept 3 bases outside the gene matches. The CDR3 region has the DNA TGTGCCAGCAGCGCCGACAGGGATTCACCCCTCCACTTT. Translation: CASSADRDSPLHF.

This sequence joins TRBV29-1 and TRBJ2-5; TRBD1 agrees at 10 bases. The CDR3 is 15 residues long. In germline, CDR1 is SQVTM, CDR2 ANQGSEA. Trimming at V came to 8 bases and at J to 7 bases, leaving 16 bases not matched to a gene. In DNA, the CDR3 is TGCAGCTCCTGGGGGTCCGGGACAGGGGTGGTGACCCAGTACTTC. Its protein is CSSWGSGTGVVTQYF. The full variable domain, completed using reference TRBV29-1 and TRBJ2-5, is SAVISQKPSRDICQRGTSLTIQCQVDSQVTMMFWYRQQPGQSLTLIATANQGSEATYESGFVIDKFPISRPNLTFSTLTVSNMSPEDSSIYLCSSWGSGTGVVTQYFGPGTRLLVL.

A word on this clone: The sample contains more than one DNA sequence encoding this CDR3. V usage is TRBV5-1 and J usage is TRBJ1-4, with TRBD1 matching over 7 bases. The CDR3 runs to 15 residues. With V trimmed by 0 bases and J by 7 bases, 6 bases remained unmatched. Germline CDR1 reads SGHRS; CDR2 reads YFSETQ. Here the CDR3 reads CASSLVEGAGEKLFF. The CDR3 bases are TGCGCCAGCAGCTTGGTAGAGGGGGCTGGTGAAAAACTGTTTTTT.

The rearrangement links TRBV12-5 to TRBJ2-7; 7 bases line up with TRBD2. With V trimmed by 1 base and J by 6 bases, 3 bases remained unmatched. The germline CDR1 and CDR2 sequences are LGHNT and FRNRAP. CDR3 length: 13 residues. The CDR3 protein is CASGLEPGGEQYF. The CDR3 DNA reads TGTGCTAGTGGTTTGGAGCCGGGAGGCGAGCAGTACTTC.

The genes are TRBV7-2 and TRBJ2-1; 7 nucleotides line up with TRBD2. This CDR3 has 13 residues. V lost 1 base and J lost 7; bases outside the gene matches: 1. Germline V CDR1 and CDR2: SGHTA, FQGNSA. The CDR3: CASSLEAGNEQFF. CDR3 coding DNA: TGTGCCAGCAGCTTAGAAGCGGGGAATGAGCAGTTCTTC.

V gene TRBV5-4 combines with J gene TRBJ1-1, with D perhaps matching TRBD1 (6 bases). The V gene's germline CDR1 is SGHNT and CDR2 YYREEE (reference sequence). CDR3 size: 14 residues. V shed 4 bases and J shed 4 bases, with 14 bases lying between them. DNA of the CDR3: TGTGCCAGCAGCACCAAGGCAGGGGCCACTGAAGCTTTCTTT. It is translated as CASSTKAGATEAFF. Together with reference TRBV5-4 and TRBJ1-1, the CDR3 gives the full variable domain: ETGVTQSPTHLIKTRGQQVTLRCSSQSGHNTVSWYQQALGQGPQFIFQYYREEENGRGNFPPRFSGLQFPNYSSELNVNALELDDSALYLCASSTKAGATEAFFGQGTRLTVV.

The chain employs TRBV18 and TRBJ2-7; tentative D call: TRBD2 (6 bases). V dropped 3 bases and J dropped 7 bases, with 13 bases sitting between them. This CDR3 has 13 amino acids. CDR1 KGHSH and CDR2 LQKENI come from the germline V gene. The CDR3 sequence: CASSPTPGREQYF. The CDR3 DNA is TGTGCCAGCTCACCGACTCCAGGGAGGGAGCAGTACTTC.

This chain joins TRBV5-1 and TRBJ1-1, with D maybe TRBD1 (6 bases). This CDR3 is built from 15 residues. Deletions cut 1 base from V and 5 bases from J, with 15 bases between. Germline loops: CDR1 SGHRS, CDR2 YFSETQ. The CDR3 nucleotides are TGCGCCAGCAGCTTGTCCGGGTCAGGGGCAACTGAAGCTTTCTTT. It specifies CASSLSGSGATEAFF.

V usage is TRBV5-1 and J usage is TRBJ1-2; D is undetermined. Germline V gives CDR1 SGHRS, CDR2 YFSETQ. Trimming cost V 0 bases and J 0 bases, with 6 bases left between them. This CDR3 comprises 14 residues. DNA of the CDR3: TGCGCCAGCAGCTTGGCCACAGCTAACTATGGCTACACCTTC. Its protein product is CASSLATANYGYTF.

Written as DNA, the CDR3 is TGCGCCAGCAGCGTACAGGGACAGCCCCAAGAGACCCAGTACTTC. Its translation: CASSVQGQPQETQYF. This sequence joins TRBV5-1 and TRBJ2-5; 7 bases agree with TRBD1. The CDR3 has 15 amino acids. V lost 4 bases to trimming and J lost 1 base; unmatched junction nucleotides: 7. Germline assignment: CDR1 SGHRS and CDR2 YFSETQ.

The chain couples TRBV27 to TRBJ1-5; tentative D call: TRBD1 (6 bases). V shed 0 bases and J shed 4 bases, with 10 bases lying between them. The CDR3 totals 15 residues. CDR1 is MNHEY and CDR2 is SMNVEV in the germline V gene (reference sequence). CDR3 in DNA: TGTGCCAGCAGTTTATCTGGGACAACGAATCAGCCCCAGCATTTT. Translated: CASSLSGTTNQPQHF.

The chain links TRBV14 to TRBJ1-1, with 8 positions matching TRBD1. The CDR3 contains 14 residues. Germline CDR1 SGHDN, CDR2 FVKESK. Trimming took 1 base from V and 11 from J; bases not matched to a gene: 9. The CDR3 DNA reads as TGTGCCAGCAGCCAAGGGGCGGCCAGGGGGCCGGCTTTCTTT. Translated, it gives CASSQGAARGPAFF.

A single count supports this clone. J is TRBJ2-5 and V is TRBV7-2; TRBD2 is a possible D gene (5 bases). Between the trimmed V and J ends, which lost 0 bases and 7 bases, there was a span of 9 bases. This CDR3 is 13 amino acids long. Germline V gives CDR1 SGHTA, CDR2 FQGNSA. The CDR3 is CASSLAGEGTQYF. DNA for the CDR3: TGTGCCAGCAGCTTAGCGGGAGAAGGGACCCAGTACTTC.

This chain uses TRBV4-1 with TRBJ1-2, with 8 bases aligning to TRBD1. The CDR3 contains 14 residues. Trimming cost V 4 bases and J 4 bases; bases outside gene matches: 5. Germline CDR1 and CDR2: MGHRA and YSYEKL. The CDR3 DNA reads as TGCGCCAGCAGCCGACCAACAGGGGGCTATGGCTACACCTTC. Its translation is CASSRPTGGYGYTF.

The rearrangement uses TRBV18 and TRBJ1-5; 7 nucleotides line up with TRBD1. The CDR3 spans 16 residues. Germline V lookup: CDR1 KGHSH, CDR2 LQKENI. The junction had 6 bases not matched to a gene; V was cut back by 1 base and J by 3 bases. As DNA, the CDR3 is TGTGCCAGCTCACCACGGCCAGGGGGGTCCAATCAGCCCCAGCATTTT. Protein: CASSPRPGGSNQPQHF.

The J gene is TRBJ2-5, the V gene TRBV27; TRBD2 might be the D (7 bases). Germline V lookup: CDR1 MNHEY, CDR2 SMNVEV (reference sequence). The CDR3 loop spans 15 amino acids. V was pared by 5 bases and J by 5 bases, with 18 bases between. The CDR3 sequence is CASSSGGAGWETQYF. Here the CDR3 DNA reads TGTGCCAGCAGTAGTGGGGGGGCAGGATGGGAGACCCAGTACTTC.

V is TRBV11-1 and J is TRBJ2-1; 11 bases agree with TRBD2. Germline lookup yields CDR1 SGHAT and CDR2 FQDESV (reference sequence). This CDR3 is built from 14 residues. V shed 6 bases and J 3 bases; nucleotides not matched to a gene: 1. CDR3 DNA: TGTGCCAGCAGGGGGACTAGCGGCTACAATGAGCAGTTCTTC. Translating it yields CASRGTSGYNEQFF.

The chain uses TRBV9 and TRBJ1-2; TRBD1 matches at 10 bases. From germline, CDR1 is SGDLS and CDR2 YYNGEE. J was trimmed by 4 bases and V by 2 bases; bases with no gene match: 5. The CDR3 has 15 amino acids. CDR3 in DNA: TGTGCCAGCAGCGTGGGACAGGGGCCGATCTATGGCTACACCTTC. It specifies CASSVGQGPIYGYTF.

The chain combines TRBV5-1 with TRBJ2-5; the match to TRBD2 covers 7 bases. V lost 4 bases and J lost 1; bases outside the gene matches: 4. CDR1 is SGHRS and CDR2 is YFSETQ in the germline V gene. The CDR3 contains 14 residues. The CDR3 DNA is TGCGCCAGCAGCGCGGGGGAAGTCCAAGAGACCCAGTACTTC. This encodes CASSAGEVQETQYF.

The chain recombines TRBV18 with TRBJ2-2, with D perhaps TRBD2 (5 bases). Germline loops: CDR1 KGHSH, CDR2 LQKENI. Between the trimmed V and J ends, which lost 7 bases and 7 bases, there was a span of 10 bases. The CDR3 has 12 residues. DNA for the CDR3: TGTGCCAGCTTTGATGGGAGCGGGGAGCTGTTTTTT. Translating gives CASFDGSGELFF.

The chain couples TRBV19 to TRBJ1-5; TRBD1 aligns across 10 bases. Germline CDR1 is LNHDA and CDR2 is SQIVND (reference sequence). The length of the CDR3 is 15 residues. V lost 5 bases, J lost 3 bases, and 4 bases stayed unmatched. DNA of the CDR3: TGTGCCAGTAGTGTGGACAGGGGGGTCAATCAGCCCCAGCATTTT. Translation gives CASSVDRGVNQPQHF.

This clone is a singleton in its sample. The rearrangement uses TRBV7-2 and TRBJ2-7; TRBD1 is a possible D gene (5 bases). CDR1 is SGHTA, CDR2 FQGNSA, per germline. V was shortened by 4 bases and J by 5 bases, with 15 bases between the two germline ends. The CDR3 is 14 amino acids. The CDR3 nucleotides are TGTGCCAGCAGCTCAAGGGGTATAGACCACGAGCAGTACTTC. It is translated as CASSSRGIDHEQYF.

This clone was seen just once. The chain combines TRBV21-1 with TRBJ2-3; the table gives TRBD2 as D, unverified against the DNA. TRBV21-1 is tagged as a pseudogene. The CDR3 runs to 18 residues. CDR3 sequence: CASSKPPGLAGGADTQYF. CDR3 bases: TGTGCCAGCAGCAAACCCCCGGGACTAGCGGGGGGGGCAGATACGCAGTATTTT.

The chain employs TRBV7-9 and TRBJ1-5; no clear D. This CDR3 comprises 14 residues. The V gene's germline CDR1 is SEHNR and CDR2 FQNEAQ (reference sequence). Trimming removed 5 bases from V and 3 bases from J, with 11 bases in between. The CDR3 loop reads CASSPRGPNQPQHF. CDR3 coding DNA: TGTGCCAGCAGCCCACGGGGTCCCAATCAGCCCCAGCATTTT.

The chain is built from TRBV7-9 and TRBJ1-4, with D maybe TRBD1 (5 bases). The germline CDR1 and CDR2 sequences are SEHNR and FQNEAQ (reference sequence). Trimming took 1 base from V and 8 from J, leaving 20 bases between them. The CDR3 runs 17 residues. DNA for the CDR3: TGTGCCAGCAGCTTAGGTCCAGGGCTCGACATAAACGAAAAACTGTTTTTT. Translating gives CASSLGPGLDINEKLFF.

This chain uses TRBV4-1 with TRBJ1-1, with TRBD1 matching over 8 bases. J gave up 0 bases and V 4 bases, and 4 bases lay outside the gene matches. This CDR3 is 15 amino acids long. Germline V gene lookup returns CDR1 MGHRA and CDR2 YSYEKL. The CDR3: CASSPTGGMNTEAFF. CDR3 DNA: TGCGCCAGCAGCCCAACAGGGGGGATGAACACTGAAGCTTTCTTT.